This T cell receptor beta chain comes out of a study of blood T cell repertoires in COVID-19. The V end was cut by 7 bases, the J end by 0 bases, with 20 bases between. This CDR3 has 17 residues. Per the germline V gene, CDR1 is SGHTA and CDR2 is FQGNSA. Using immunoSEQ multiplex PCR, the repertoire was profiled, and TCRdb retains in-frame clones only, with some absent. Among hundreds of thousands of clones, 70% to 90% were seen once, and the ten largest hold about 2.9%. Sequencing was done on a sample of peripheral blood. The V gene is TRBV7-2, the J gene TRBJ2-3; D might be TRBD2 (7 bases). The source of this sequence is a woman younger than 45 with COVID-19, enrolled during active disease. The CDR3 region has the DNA TGTGCCAGCAAAATAGGGGGGGCCGGTTACAGCACAGATACGCAGTATTTT. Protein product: CASKIGGAGYSTDTQYF.